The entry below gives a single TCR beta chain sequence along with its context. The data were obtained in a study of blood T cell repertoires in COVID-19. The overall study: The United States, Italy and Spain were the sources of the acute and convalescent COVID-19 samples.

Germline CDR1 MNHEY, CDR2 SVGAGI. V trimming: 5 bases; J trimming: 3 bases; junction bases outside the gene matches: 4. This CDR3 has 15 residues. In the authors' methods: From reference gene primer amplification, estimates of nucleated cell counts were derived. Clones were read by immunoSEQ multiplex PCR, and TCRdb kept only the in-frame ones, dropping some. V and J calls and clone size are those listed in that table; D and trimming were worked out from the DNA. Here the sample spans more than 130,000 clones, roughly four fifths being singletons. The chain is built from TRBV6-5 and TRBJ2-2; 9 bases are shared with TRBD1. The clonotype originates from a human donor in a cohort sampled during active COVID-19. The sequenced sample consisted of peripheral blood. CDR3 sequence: CASSMTGGDTGELFF. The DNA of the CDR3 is TGTGCCAGCAGTATGACAGGGGGGGACACCGGGGAGCTGTTTTTT.